Listed below are T cell receptor beta chains from one sample, sequenced in a study of patients and donors after allogeneic stem cell transplantation. Via MiXCR, TCRdb re-called the RT-PCR reads, giving one row per CDR3 protein. The table includes roughly 940,000 distinct CDR3 sequences, about a sixth detected once. Sequencing was done on a sample of blood, either unsorted or a sorted T cell fraction (not recorded which). These receptors originate from a human donor who was either an allogeneic HSCT recipient or a stem cell or donor lymphocyte infusion donor (not recorded which). It is not recorded whose cells these are; they may come from a transplant donor. CDR3s include the opening cysteine and the closing phenylalanine or tryptophan. A D gene is named only where the DNA matches it firmly. For some rows the clone size is stated as once, few or many, or as a class when expanded; others skip it.

CDR3aa	CDR3nt	abundance	v_gene	d_gene	j_gene
CASTGRGGGNEQFF	TGTGCCAGCACGGGACGGGGAGGGGGGAATGAGCAGTTCTTC	few	TRBV9	.	TRBJ2-1
CASSFWTKGKETQYF	TGTGCCAGCAGTTTTTGGACTAAAGGGAAAGAGACCCAGTACTTC	.	TRBV12-3/TRBV12-4	.	TRBJ2-5
CASSYSGGRNTEAFF	TGTGCCAGCAGTTACTCGGGGGGGAGGAACACTGAAGCTTTCTTT	few	TRBV6-5	.	TRBJ1-1
CASSYPRQGARSGELFF	TGTGCCAGCAGTTACCCAAGACAGGGGGCCCGTTCCGGGGAGCTGTTTTTT	.	TRBV6-2/TRBV6-3	TRBD1	TRBJ2-2
CASSLDGWREGTGELFF	TGTGCCAGCAGCTTAGACGGATGGCGGGAAGGTACCGGGGAGCTGTTTTTT	few	TRBV11-2	.	TRBJ2-2
CASTLAGGPADTQYF	TGTGCCAGCACATTAGCGGGGGGGCCGGCAGATACGCAGTATTTT	few	TRBV12-3/TRBV12-4	TRBD2	TRBJ2-3
CASSQPGGDGYTF	TGTGCCAGCAGCCAACCGGGGGGCGATGGCTACACCTTC	few	TRBV3-1	.	TRBJ1-2
CSARDARQRTGGYTF	TGCAGTGCTAGGGATGCGCGACAGCGGACGGGTGGCTACACCTTC	.	TRBV20-1	.	TRBJ1-2
CASRPYGRGLDTEAFF	TGCGCCAGCAGACCATATGGGAGGGGGCTTGACACTGAAGCTTTCTTT	.	TRBV4-1	TRBD1	TRBJ1-1
CAWQDLGNQPQHF	TGTGCCTGGCAGGACCTGGGCAATCAGCCCCAGCATTTT	few	TRBV30	.	TRBJ1-5
CATSITQGAGELFF	TGTGCCACCAGCATCACACAGGGGGCCGGGGAGCTGTTTTTT	few	TRBV15	TRBD1	TRBJ2-2
CASSAGGGSGELFF	TGTGCCAGCAGCGCTGGGGGGGGGTCCGGGGAGCTGTTTTTT	.	TRBV5-4	TRBD2	TRBJ2-2
CASSQTPAREQFF	TGTGCCAGCAGCCAGACCCCCGCACGTGAGCAGTTCTTC	.	TRBV7-9	.	TRBJ2-1
CSVASGRRRGALVQFF	TGCAGCGTTGCTAGCGGGAGGCGGCGGGGCGCTTTAGTGCAGTTCTTC	few	TRBV29-1	TRBD2	TRBJ2-1
CASSPRAQKPNYGYTF	TGTGCCAGCAGCCCCCGGGCCCAAAAACCCAACTATGGCTACACCTTC	few	TRBV6-1	.	TRBJ1-2
CASSSRGLAGGKSYEQYF	TGTGCCAGCAGTTCAAGGGGTCTAGCGGGGGGAAAGTCCTACGAGCAGTACTTC	few	TRBV12-3/TRBV12-4	TRBD2	TRBJ2-7
CASSQEGSTYEQYF	TGTGCCAGCAGCCAAGAGGGTTCCACCTACGAGCAGTACTTC	.	TRBV3-1	.	TRBJ2-7
CSARATGRNTEAFF	TGCAGTGCTAGAGCTACCGGGAGGAACACTGAAGCTTTCTTT	.	TRBV20-1	.	TRBJ1-1
CSVRWTGDYGYTF	TGCAGTGTCAGGTGGACAGGGGACTATGGCTACACCTTC	.	TRBV20-1	TRBD1	TRBJ1-2
CASAYTDNEQFF	TGTGCCAGCGCTTACACGGACAATGAGCAGTTCTTC	few	TRBV12-3/TRBV12-4	.	TRBJ2-1
CASSSQGATEAFF	TGCGCCAGCAGCTCACAGGGAGCGACTGAAGCTTTCTTT	few	TRBV5-1	.	TRBJ1-1
CASRYTTGNAFF	TGTGCCAGCAGATACACGACAGGGAACGCTTTCTTT	.	TRBV6-5	TRBD1	TRBJ1-1
CSAKEGGQGNQPQHF	TGCAGTGCCAAAGAAGGGGGCCAGGGCAATCAGCCCCAGCATTTT	.	TRBV20-1	TRBD1	TRBJ1-5
CASSLRGHNEQFF	TGTGCCAGTAGTCTCCGGGGGCACAATGAGCAGTTCTTC	few	TRBV19	.	TRBJ2-1
CAISEGSGFEDGYTF	TGTGCCATCAGCGAGGGTTCAGGGTTTGAGGATGGCTACACCTTC	.	TRBV10-3	.	TRBJ1-2
CASRVALSTDTQYF	TGTGCCAGCAGGGTGGCGCTGAGCACAGATACGCAGTATTTT	.	TRBV6-1	.	TRBJ2-3
CASSSGRGKYF	TGTGCCAGCAGTTCCGGACGGGGGAAGTACTTC	many	TRBV12-3/TRBV12-4	.	TRBJ2-7
CAWVPSARGNEQFF	TGTGCCTGGGTACCTAGCGCAAGGGGCAATGAGCAGTTCTTC	few	TRBV30	.	TRBJ2-1
CASSPRIMNYEQYF	TGTGCCAGCTCCCCTAGGATTATGAACTACGAGCAGTACTTC	.	TRBV28	.	TRBJ2-7
CSAKDRRGDRGRPGYTF	TGCAGTGCTAAAGATCGGAGGGGGGACAGGGGGCGTCCTGGCTACACCTTC	.	TRBV20-1	TRBD1	TRBJ1-2
CASSLAWLAEYEQYF	TGCGCCAGCAGCTTGGCCTGGCTAGCGGAGTACGAGCAGTACTTC	.	TRBV5-1	TRBD2	TRBJ2-7
CASTRGGFKTDTQYF	TGTGCCAGCACCCGGGGCGGGTTCAAGACGGATACGCAGTATTTT	few	TRBV12-3/TRBV12-4	.	TRBJ2-3
CASSNMGGGQETQYF	TGTGCCAGCAGCAATATGGGGGGAGGTCAAGAGACCCAGTACTTC	.	TRBV9	.	TRBJ2-5
CASAWAAGGNSTDTQYF	TGTGCCAGCGCGTGGGCGGCGGGGGGAAATAGCACAGATACGCAGTATTTT	.	TRBV6-1	TRBD2	TRBJ2-3
CASSIVSPLNTEAFF	TGTGCCAGTAGTATAGTCAGTCCGCTGAACACTGAAGCTTTCTTT	.	TRBV19	.	TRBJ1-1
CATSLGGLNTGELFF	TGTGCCACCAGTCTTGGGGGGTTGAACACCGGGGAGCTGTTTTTT	.	TRBV24-1	.	TRBJ2-2